The present TCR beta chain was sequenced within a study of blood T cell repertoires in COVID-19 (dated by TCRdb to the early 2020s). For the wider study: The collaborator samples originated in the United States, Italy and Spain and spanned the acute and convalescent phases of COVID-19. The repertoires were released in a freely available public database intended as a resource for research on the immune response to SARS-CoV-2. Nearly every sample came with metadata listing a de-identified subject ID, COVID-19 status, age in years and sex. Where available, HLA class I and class II types were taken from metadata supplied by the sample provider and were not determined by assay-based typing. The prospective study material was composed of cDNA or gDNA derived from T cells, B-cell-depleted T cells, or PBMCs. The dataset comprised deeply sampled blood TCRbeta repertoires from subjects exposed to, actively infected with, or recovered from COVID-19. Samples came from the ongoing ImmuneRACE study (first 160 participants) plus 1,254 subjects from 6 global collaborators.

Each collaborating institution followed its own protocols to collect whole blood in K2EDTA tubes. For TCRbeta analysis, collaborators shipped samples in one of three forms: frozen whole blood, isolated PBMCs, or DNA extracted from either of those sample types. TCRbeta CDR3 regions were amplified from genomic DNA by means of the immunoSEQ Assay, a bias-controlled multiplex PCR. From the authors' description of their analysis: The number of nucleated cells in each sample was estimated by amplification of reference gene primers within the assay. To quantify the absolute abundance of each unique TCRbeta CDR3 rearrangement, sequence reads were collapsed and filtered. For each sample, productive Simpson clonality was calculated as the square root of Simpson's diversity index over productive rearrangements. This immuneACCESS table, as held by TCRdb, lists in-frame sequences with V and J called but not all clones. Of the missing ones, under half trace to an unresolved V gene in checked studies; the others have no known cause. V, J and clone size were drawn from that table, and D and trimming were deduced from the DNA. This sample is represented by 10,000 to 15,000 clones; around 80% of them were singletons. The ten largest clones represent roughly 32% of the sample.

To note about this clone: This clone's antigen is unknown. Base quality data are lacking; no much larger clone is found one base away.

Unmatched junction bases come to 2, with V trimmed by 0 bases and J by 1 base. The CDR3 contains 16 residues, cysteine and phenylalanine counted. Only the CDR3 region is kept as DNA, spanning 48 bases read in frame from base 1. The germline V gene provides CDR1 SGHRS and CDR2 YFSETQ. General study outcomes and caveats: The amount of clinical and demographic metadata varied by source and participant and was provided uncurated.

Recombination joined TRBV5-1 with TRBJ2-1; a stretch of 9 junction bases matches TRBD1. Sequences were obtained from peripheral blood. The source of this sequence is a human donor in a cohort sampled during active COVID-19. The bases are TGCGCCAGCAGCTTGGAGGGGACAGGGTCCTACAATGAGCAGTTCTTC. This gives the protein CASSLEGTGSYNEQFF.